The 9 T cell receptor beta chains in this list originate from one sample, sequenced in a study of blood T cell repertoires in COVID-19. Sequenced by immunoSEQ multiplex PCR; TCRdb stores in-frame clones only, minus some. The sample lists 250,000 or so clones, about 83% occurring once. What was sequenced was PBMCs or T cells enriched from blood (not recorded which). The receptors stem from a woman aged 40 to 50 who had been exposed to COVID-19.

This clone turned up a few times. The V gene is TRBV12-3 or TRBV12-4, the J gene TRBJ1-4, with a weak D call TRBD1 (5 bases). The CDR3 extends over 13 amino acids. V was cut by 7 bases and J by 12 bases, with 18 bases left in between. CDR3 DNA: TGTGCCAGCACGACTCGGGGGGGGAAGGAACTGTTTTTT. It specifies CASTTRGGKELFF.

This clone appeared a single time. J is TRBJ1-1 and V is TRBV10-3, with D possibly TRBD1 on 6 matching bases. The V gene lost 11 bases and the J gene lost 1 base, with 14 bases spanning the gap. Germline V gene sequence: CDR1 ENHRY, CDR2 SYGVKD. The CDR3 spans 13 residues. The CDR3: CASHGQPNTEAFF. The CDR3 nucleotides read TGTGCCTCCCACGGACAGCCGAACACTGAAGCTTTCTTT.

The chain combines TRBV7-9 with TRBJ2-1; D possibly corresponds to TRBD2 (6 bases). From germline, CDR1 is SEHNR and CDR2 FQNEAQ (reference sequence). This CDR3 comprises 13 residues. Trimming took 8 bases from V and 14 from J, leaving 22 bases between them. The DNA for the CDR3 is TGTGCCAGCTTAGCGGTAGCCGACAGCCAAAAGTTCTTC. Translation: CASLAVADSQKFF.

The chain links TRBV25-1 to TRBJ1-3, with D unclear. The CDR3 totals 13 residues. Deletions cut 10 bases from V and 0 bases from J, with 10 bases between. Germline V CDR1 and CDR2: MGHDK, SYGVNS. The CDR3 DNA is TGTGCCACCATGAGAGGCTCTGGAAACACCATATATTTT. The encoded protein is CATMRGSGNTIYF.

The chain links TRBV5-1 to TRBJ1-2; a possible D gene is TRBD1 (6 bases). The V and J ends lost 4 bases and 4 bases respectively, with 20 bases between them. This CDR3 spans 16 amino acids. Germline assignment: CDR1 SGHRS and CDR2 YFSETQ. CDR3: CASSREGTVDSYGYTF. As DNA, the CDR3 is TGCGCCAGCAGCCGGGAGGGAACGGTGGACAGCTATGGCTACACCTTC.

The chain recombines TRBV2 with TRBJ2-1, with 10 bases that match TRBD1. Germline V gene sequence: CDR1 SNHLY, CDR2 FYNNEI. V lost 3 bases, J lost 5 bases, and 4 bases stayed unmatched. The CDR3 is made up of 15 amino acids. In nucleotides, the CDR3 is TGTGCCAGCAGTGATGAGGACAGGGGGGACAATGAGCAGTTCTTC. Its translation: CASSDEDRGDNEQFF. Full variable domain (rest looked up from reference TRBV2 and TRBJ2-1): EPEVTQTPSHQVTQMGQEVILRCVPISNHLYFYWYRQILGQKVEFLVSFYNNEISEKSEIFDDQFSVERPDGSNFTLKIRSTKLEDSAMYFCASSDEDRGDNEQFFGPGTRLTVL.

The rearrangement joins TRBV6-5 to TRBJ1-2; 8 bases map to TRBD1. Germline V lookup: CDR1 MNHEY, CDR2 SVGAGI. V was pared by 4 bases and J by 5 bases, with 9 bases of the junction left unmatched. This CDR3 spans 15 amino acids. The CDR3 protein is CASSSRDRPTYGYTF. CDR3 sequence (DNA): TGTGCCAGCAGTTCCCGGGACAGGCCAACTTATGGCTACACCTTC.

The chain uses TRBV29-1 and TRBJ2-2, with TRBD1 matching 7 bases. V dropped 3 bases and J dropped 4; count of bases not matched to a gene: 5. This CDR3 is 14 amino acids long. Germline loops: CDR1 SQVTM, CDR2 ANQGSEA. CDR3 sequence (DNA): TGCAGCGTTGATCCGGGACAGAGCACCGGGGAGCTGTTTTTT. This translates into CSVDPGQSTGELFF.

The chain uses TRBV7-2 and TRBJ2-3; 9 bases map to TRBD2. Germline CDR1 is SGHTA and CDR2 is FQGNSA. The CDR3 is 16 residues long. J lost 4 bases, V lost 1 base, and 6 bases had no gene match. CDR3 nucleotide sequence: TGTGCCAGCAGCTTAGTAGCGGGGGTTGAGGCAGATACGCAGTATTTT. Translated, it gives CASSLVAGVEADTQYF.